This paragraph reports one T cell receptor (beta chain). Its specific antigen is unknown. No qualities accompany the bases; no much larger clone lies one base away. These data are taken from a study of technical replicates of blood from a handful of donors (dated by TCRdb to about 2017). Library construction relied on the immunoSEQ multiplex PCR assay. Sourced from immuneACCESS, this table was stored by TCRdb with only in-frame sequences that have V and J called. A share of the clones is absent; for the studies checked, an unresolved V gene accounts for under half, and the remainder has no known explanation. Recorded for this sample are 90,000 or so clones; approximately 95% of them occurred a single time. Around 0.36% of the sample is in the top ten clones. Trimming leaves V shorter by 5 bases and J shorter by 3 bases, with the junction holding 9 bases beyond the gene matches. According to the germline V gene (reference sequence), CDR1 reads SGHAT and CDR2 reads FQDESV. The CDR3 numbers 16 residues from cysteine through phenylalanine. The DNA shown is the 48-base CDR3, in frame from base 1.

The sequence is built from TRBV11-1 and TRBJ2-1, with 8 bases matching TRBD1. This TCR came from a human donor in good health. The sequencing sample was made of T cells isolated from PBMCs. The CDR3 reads CASSLHPGQDYNEQFF. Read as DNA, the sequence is TGTGCCAGCAGCCTCCACCCGGGACAGGACTACAATGAGCAGTTCTTC.